A single sample gave rise to the 22 T cell receptor beta chains below, sequenced in a study of CD8 T cells in ankylosing spondylitis. TCRdb re-called the 5' RACE reads with MiXCR, one entry per CDR3 protein. The sample has around 31,000 distinct CDR3 sequences, 30% seen once. Material: synovial fluid, either unsorted or a sorted T cell fraction (not recorded which). The receptors shown here come from a male donor with ankylosing spondylitis.

This clonotype was seen more than once but under ten times. This sequence joins TRBV30 and TRBJ1-2; D call uncertain. Germline V gives CDR1 GTSNPN, CDR2 SVGIG (reference sequence). The ends were cut back, 0 bases at V and 4 bases at J, with 15 bases in the middle. The CDR3 is 15 residues long. CDR3 DNA: TGTGCCTGGAGTGTGGGGTCCGGATATCTCTATGGCTACACCTTC. This translates into CAWSVGSGYLYGYTF.

This clonotype was counted a few times. The chain employs TRBV7-2 and TRBJ1-2, with D tentatively TRBD1 (5 bases). The CDR3 sequence is 14 residues long. The germline V gene encodes CDR1 SGHTA and CDR2 FQGNSA. Trimming pared 5 bases from V and 7 bases from J, leaving 17 bases between. DNA of the CDR3: TGTGCCAGCAGCGCCGGGTGGGCAGGGTTTGGCTACACCTTC. This translates into CASSAGWAGFGYTF.

This clonotype was observed a handful of times. V gene TRBV21-1 combines with J gene TRBJ2-7; the table's D gene call, TRBD1, was not cross checked with the DNA. TRBV21-1 is noted as a pseudogene. CDR3 length: 14 amino acids. The CDR3 sequence is CASSKRQGTNEQYF. As DNA, the CDR3 is TGTGCCAGCAGCAAGAGACAGGGGACGAACGAGCAGTACTTC.

This clonotype was counted ten times or more. The gene calls are TRBV10-2 and TRBJ2-1; tentatively, D is TRBD2 (6 bases). Deletions cut 3 bases from V and 7 bases from J, with 16 bases between. CDR1 is WSHSY, CDR2 SAAADI, per germline. This CDR3 region has 15 residues. CDR3: CASSERRSGLNEQFF. DNA of the CDR3: TGCGCCAGCAGTGAAAGAAGGAGCGGGCTTAATGAGCAGTTCTTC.

The rearrangement joins TRBV7-9 to TRBJ2-1, with D possibly being TRBD1 (5 bases). The CDR3 covers 14 residues. The germline V gene has CDR1 SEHNR and CDR2 FQNEAQ (reference sequence). V lost 2 bases and J lost 4, with 9 bases in between. The CDR3, as DNA: TGTGCCAGCAGCTTAATGACAGTTTACAATGAGCAGTTCTTC. This encodes CASSLMTVYNEQFF.

This clonotype was seen a handful of times. This chain connects TRBV7-8 to TRBJ2-7; the D gene could be TRBD1 or TRBD2 (6 bases each). Trimming removed 6 bases from V and 5 bases from J, with 17 bases in between. This CDR3 has 14 residues. Germline-derived CDR1 and CDR2 are SGHVS and FQNEAQ. The CDR3 sequence is CASSRGGGLHEQYV. The DNA for the CDR3 is TGTGCCAGCAGTCGAGGGGGAGGTTTACACGAGCAGTACGTC.

The rearrangement uses TRBV7-6 and TRBJ2-1; weak D call: TRBD2 (6 bases). This CDR3 region has 16 residues. V was pared by 1 base and J by 0 bases, with 10 bases between. Germline loops: CDR1 SGHVS, CDR2 FNYEAQ. CDR3 protein: CASSLGSGPSYNEQFF. The CDR3 DNA is TGTGCCAGCAGCTTAGGTAGCGGACCCTCCTACAATGAGCAGTTCTTC. Using reference TRBV7-6 and TRBJ2-1 for the parts outside the CDR3, the full variable domain is GAGVSQSPRYKVTKRGQDVALRCDPISGHVSLYWYRQALGQGPEFLTYFNYEAQQDKSGLPNDRFSAERPEGSISTLTIQRTEQRDSAMYRCASSLGSGPSYNEQFFGPGTRLTVL.

The chain links TRBV29-1 to TRBJ2-7; D possibly matches TRBD1 or TRBD2 (5 bases each). The CDR3 spans 20 residues. Germline V gene data show CDR1 as SQVTM and CDR2 as ANQGSEA. V was clipped by 6 bases and J by 6 bases, with 39 bases between them. CDR3 nucleotides: TGCAGCGTGGCGGACGGTAATCGGTGGGAAGGGGACCTCTGGTCCGTCGAGCAGTACTTC. It translates to CSVADGNRWEGDLWSVEQYF.

This rearrangement joins TRBV6-1 to TRBJ2-2, with D unclear. V was cut by 4 bases and J by 6 bases, with 6 bases left in between. The CDR3 is made up of 12 amino acids. Germline values: CDR1 MNHNS, CDR2 SASEGT. This CDR3 is CASSGWAGELFF. The CDR3 coding sequence is TGTGCCAGCAGTGGTTGGGCCGGGGAGCTGTTTTTT.

The rearrangement links TRBV6-1 to TRBJ2-5; TRBD1 agrees at 7 bases. V shed 2 bases and J 3 bases; nucleotides not matched to a gene: 6. The CDR3 consists of 15 residues. Germline-derived CDR1 and CDR2 are MNHNS and SASEGT. Here the CDR3 DNA reads TGTGCCAGCAGTGAATGGAGACAGGGAGAAGAGACCCAGTACTTC. This gives the protein CASSEWRQGEETQYF.

This clonotype came up a few times. The chain couples TRBV20-1 to TRBJ2-1, with D hard to call. This CDR3 region has 15 residues. Trimming cost V 6 bases and J 4 bases, with 19 bases left between them. The V gene's germline CDR1 is DFQATT and CDR2 SNEGSKA (reference sequence). In DNA, the CDR3 is TGCAGTGCCCCCGATTCGATCAAGGATTACAATGAGCAGTTCTTC. This encodes CSAPDSIKDYNEQFF.

The table lists this clonotype with a few counts. This chain joins TRBV7-9 and TRBJ2-5; 9 positions match TRBD2. Germline CDR1 SEHNR, CDR2 FQNEAQ (reference sequence). This CDR3 is built from 16 residues. The junction had 12 bases not matched to a gene; V was cut back by 5 bases and J by 5 bases. This CDR3 is CASSRPGSGSFETQYF. In DNA form, the CDR3 reads TGTGCCAGCAGCCGCCCGGGTAGCGGGAGTTTTGAGACCCAGTACTTC.

This chain uses TRBV11-2 with TRBJ2-3; 9 nucleotides line up with TRBD2. Germline trimming cut 2 bases from V and 4 bases from J; bases unmatched to any gene: 7. CDR1 and CDR2 (germline): SGHAT, FQNNGV. This CDR3 contains 16 residues. The CDR3 DNA is TGTGCCAGCAGCTTAACGATAGCGGGAGCCGCAGATACGCAGTATTTT. Protein: CASSLTIAGAADTQYF.

In this sample, this clonotype turned up a few times. The V gene is TRBV9, the J gene TRBJ2-7; D possibly corresponds to TRBD1 (5 bases). Germline V gene data show CDR1 as SGDLS and CDR2 as YYNGEE. The V end lost 0 bases, the J end lost 2 bases, and 12 bases lay between the germline ends. This CDR3 comprises 15 residues. Written as DNA, the CDR3 is TGTGCCAGCAGCGTAGGTCCCGACAGCGCCTACGAGCAGTACTTC. It translates to CASSVGPDSAYEQYF.

The chain uses TRBV25-1 and TRBJ2-5; possibly TRBD2 for D (6 bases). The CDR3 is 14 residues long. Germline V lookup: CDR1 MGHDK, CDR2 SYGVNS. V shed 4 bases and J shed 5 bases, with 14 bases lying between them. CDR3 in amino acids: CASSGSSAKETQYF. Here the CDR3 DNA reads TGTGCCAGCAGTGGTTCTAGCGCTAAGGAGACCCAGTACTTC.

The chain links TRBV7-9 to TRBJ1-2, with 8 bases fitting TRBD1. This CDR3 is built from 14 residues. Looked up from germline, CDR1 is SEHNR and CDR2 is FQNEAQ (reference sequence). Germline trimming cut 5 bases from V and 2 bases from J; bases unmatched to any gene: 4. This CDR3 is CASSRTGQNYGYTF. As DNA, the CDR3 is TGTGCCAGCAGCCGGACAGGGCAAAACTATGGCTACACCTTC.

As for this clonotype: A read error is possible here, since a much larger clone lies one base away. The final CDR3 position lacks the conserved phenylalanine or tryptophan, pointing to a likely read error. This sequence joins TRBV6-4 and TRBJ1-1, with 8 bases lining up with TRBD1. There are 12 residues in the CDR3. The V gene's germline CDR1 is MRHNA and CDR2 SNTAGT. After removal of 5 bases from V and 8 bases from J, the junction contained 4 bases not matched to a gene. This chain's CDR3 is CASSFGQGEAFS. The CDR3 nucleotides are TGTGCCAGCAGTTTCGGACAGGGCGAAGCTTTCTCT.

This clonotype was counted only a few times. The chain uses TRBV12-3 or TRBV12-4 and TRBJ2-7; TRBD2 is a possible D gene (6 bases). The CDR3 is 13 amino acids. Trimming stripped 3 bases from V and 2 bases from J, with 8 bases between. The DNA of the CDR3 is TGTGCCAGCAGTTTGGAGGGACCCTACGAGCAGTACTTC. It translates to CASSLEGPYEQYF.

The rearrangement links TRBV5-6 to TRBJ1-1; 7 nucleotides agree with TRBD1. In germline, CDR1 is SGHDT, CDR2 YYEEEE. V was pared by 1 base and J by 5 bases, with 8 bases of the junction left unmatched. The CDR3 covers 15 residues. CDR3 protein: CASSLTGALRTEAFF. The CDR3 DNA follows: TGTGCCAGCAGCTTGACAGGGGCGCTGAGGACTGAAGCTTTCTTT.

Comment on this clonotype: One end of the junction varies from germline; a read error may be responsible. The chain employs TRBV3-1 and TRBJ2-1, with 7 positions matching TRBD2. This CDR3 spans 13 amino acids. Looked up from germline, CDR1 is LGHDT and CDR2 is YNNKEL (reference sequence). CDR3 in DNA: TGTGCCAGCAACCAAGAATGGTGGGGGGGACAGTTCTTC. The encoded protein is CASNQEWWGGQFF.

The chain has TRBV24-1 and TRBJ2-3, with TRBD1 as a possible D gene (6 bases). CDR3 size: 16 residues. Trimming left V 4 bases short and J 0 bases short, with 13 bases between. Germline loops: CDR1 KGHDR, CDR2 SFDVKD. CDR3 nucleotide sequence: TGTGCCACCAGTGACTTAAGGGACACCAGCACAGATACGCAGTATTTT. Translating gives CATSDLRDTSTDTQYF.

By share, this clonotype counts as medium-sized. In DNA, the CDR3 is TGTGCCAGCAGTTTAATCAGCGGAGGGGGAGATACGCAGTATTTT. Residues: CASSLISGGGDTQYF. The chain couples TRBV12-3 or TRBV12-4 to TRBJ2-3; D may be TRBD1 or TRBD2 (6 bases each). The CDR3 is made up of 15 amino acids. V was pared by 2 bases and J by 5 bases, with 14 bases between.